A single T cell receptor (beta chain) is shown here with its context. The CDR3 is 15 amino acids. Germline CDR1 is SGHRS and CDR2 is YFSETQ. The V end lost 9 bases, the J end lost 2 bases, and 15 bases lay between the germline ends. These data come from a study of shared T cell receptors in the human thymus. The method was immunoSEQ multiplex PCR; TCRdb's version includes in-frame clones alone and lacks a portion of them. This table has roughly 710,000 clones, approximately 85% appearing once. The same data also contributed to another study, on human thymus T cells. That work states: Healthy Finnish infants undergoing corrective surgery for congenital heart defects were the donors. The authors found apparently biased V and J gene usage in thymic and blood repertoires. What related research reported was that thymic repertoires overlapped highly among unrelated individuals.

Sequencing was performed on thymocytes. The gene calls are TRBV5-1 and TRBJ2-6, with no clear D. This receptor was identified in a girl in the first two years of life with a congenital heart defect. Here the CDR3 DNA reads TGCGCCACCTCGCGATCGTCTACTGGGGCCAACGTCCTGACTTTC. Its protein is CATSRSSTGANVLTF.